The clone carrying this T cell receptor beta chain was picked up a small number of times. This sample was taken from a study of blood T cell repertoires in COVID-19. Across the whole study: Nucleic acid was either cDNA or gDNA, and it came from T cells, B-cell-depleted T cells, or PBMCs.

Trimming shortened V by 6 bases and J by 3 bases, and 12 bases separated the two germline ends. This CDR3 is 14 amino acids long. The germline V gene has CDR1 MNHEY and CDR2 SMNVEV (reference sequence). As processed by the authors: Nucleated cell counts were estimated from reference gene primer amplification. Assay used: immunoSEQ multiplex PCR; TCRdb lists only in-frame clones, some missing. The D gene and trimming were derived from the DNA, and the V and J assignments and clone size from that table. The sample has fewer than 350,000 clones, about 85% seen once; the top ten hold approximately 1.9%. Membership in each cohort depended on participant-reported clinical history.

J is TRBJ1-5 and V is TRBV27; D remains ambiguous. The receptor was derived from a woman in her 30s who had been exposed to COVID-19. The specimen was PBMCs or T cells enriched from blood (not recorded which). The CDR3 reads CASSMGRNNQPQHF. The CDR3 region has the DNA TGTGCCAGCAGCATGGGCAGGAACAATCAGCCCCAGCATTTT.